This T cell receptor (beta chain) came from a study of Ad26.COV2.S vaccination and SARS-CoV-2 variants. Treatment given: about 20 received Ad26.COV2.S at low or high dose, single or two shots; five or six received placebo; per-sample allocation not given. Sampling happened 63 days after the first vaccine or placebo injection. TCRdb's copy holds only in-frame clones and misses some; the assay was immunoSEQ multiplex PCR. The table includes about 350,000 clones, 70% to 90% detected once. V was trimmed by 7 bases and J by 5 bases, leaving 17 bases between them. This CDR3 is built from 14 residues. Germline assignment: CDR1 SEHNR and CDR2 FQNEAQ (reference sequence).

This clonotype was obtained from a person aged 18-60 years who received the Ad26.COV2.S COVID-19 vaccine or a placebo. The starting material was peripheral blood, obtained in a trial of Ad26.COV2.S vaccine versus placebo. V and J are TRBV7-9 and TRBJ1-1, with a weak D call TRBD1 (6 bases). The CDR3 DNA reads TGTGCCAGCACTCAAGGGGGATCCGGGACTGAAGCTTTCTTT. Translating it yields CASTQGGSGTEAFF.